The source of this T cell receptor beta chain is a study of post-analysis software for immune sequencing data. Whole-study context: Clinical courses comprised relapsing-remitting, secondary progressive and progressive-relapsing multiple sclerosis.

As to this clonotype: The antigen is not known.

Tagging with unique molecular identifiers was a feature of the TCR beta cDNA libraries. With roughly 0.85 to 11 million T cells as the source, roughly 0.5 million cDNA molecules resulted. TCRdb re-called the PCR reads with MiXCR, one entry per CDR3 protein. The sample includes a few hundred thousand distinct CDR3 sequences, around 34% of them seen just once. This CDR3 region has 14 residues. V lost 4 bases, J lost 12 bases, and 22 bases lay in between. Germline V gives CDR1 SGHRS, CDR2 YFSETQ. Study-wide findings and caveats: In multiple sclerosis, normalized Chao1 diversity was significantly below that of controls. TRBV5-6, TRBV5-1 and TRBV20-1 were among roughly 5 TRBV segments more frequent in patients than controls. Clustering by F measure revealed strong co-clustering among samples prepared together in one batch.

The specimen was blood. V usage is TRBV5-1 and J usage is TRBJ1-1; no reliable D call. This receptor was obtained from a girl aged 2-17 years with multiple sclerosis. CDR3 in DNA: TGCGCCAGCAGCATAGGAGTACTAGAAACTTACCCTTTCTTT. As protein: CASSIGVLETYPFF.